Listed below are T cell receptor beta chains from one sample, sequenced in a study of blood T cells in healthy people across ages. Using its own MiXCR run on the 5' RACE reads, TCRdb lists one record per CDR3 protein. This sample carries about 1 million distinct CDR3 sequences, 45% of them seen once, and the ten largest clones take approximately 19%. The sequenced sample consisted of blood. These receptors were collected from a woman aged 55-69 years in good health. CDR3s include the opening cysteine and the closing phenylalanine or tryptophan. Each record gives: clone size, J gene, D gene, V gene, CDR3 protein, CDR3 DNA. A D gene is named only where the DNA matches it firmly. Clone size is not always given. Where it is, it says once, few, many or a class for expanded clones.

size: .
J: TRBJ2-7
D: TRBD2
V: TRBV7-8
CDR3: CASSLLSGLAGSSYEQYF
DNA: TGTGCCAGCAGCTTACTTTCCGGACTAGCGGGGAGCTCCTACGAGCAGTACTTC

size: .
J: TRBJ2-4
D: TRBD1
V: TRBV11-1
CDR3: CASSFEPRDRGAEIAKNIQYF
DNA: TGTGCCAGCAGCTTTGAGCCCCGGGACAGGGGGGCAGAGATAGCCAAAAACATTCAGTACTTC

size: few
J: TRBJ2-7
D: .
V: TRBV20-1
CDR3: CSAVSDRFGIDEQYF
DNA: TGCAGTGCTGTGTCCGACAGGTTCGGGATCGACGAGCAGTACTTC

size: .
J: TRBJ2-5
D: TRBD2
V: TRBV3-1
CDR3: CASSQEGRLAGVSETQYF
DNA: TGTGCCAGCAGCCAAGAGGGAAGGCTAGCGGGAGTGTCGGAGACCCAGTACTTC

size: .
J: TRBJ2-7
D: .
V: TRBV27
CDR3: CASGRDGNYEQYF
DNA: TGTGCCAGCGGGCGGGACGGAAACTACGAGCAGTACTTC

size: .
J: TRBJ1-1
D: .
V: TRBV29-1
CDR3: CSVVSGYAEAFF
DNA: TGCAGCGTTGTCTCAGGGTACGCTGAAGCTTTCTTT

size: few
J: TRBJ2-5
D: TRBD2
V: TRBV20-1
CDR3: CSASEEPSGGQETQYF
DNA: TGCAGTGCTAGTGAGGAGCCGAGCGGGGGACAAGAGACCCAGTACTTC

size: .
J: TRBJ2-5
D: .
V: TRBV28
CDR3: CASRGLNQETQYF
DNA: TGTGCCAGCAGGGGACTGAATCAAGAGACCCAGTACTTC

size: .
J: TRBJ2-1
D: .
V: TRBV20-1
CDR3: CSARVPGASYNEQFF
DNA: TGCAGTGCTAGAGTCCCAGGGGCCTCCTACAATGAGCAGTTCTTC

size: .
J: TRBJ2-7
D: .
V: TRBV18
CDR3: CASSPSTGYEQYF
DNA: TGTGCCAGCTCACCAAGTACAGGTTACGAGCAGTACTTC